The following is a T cell receptor beta chain sequence with its context. The antigen remains unidentified. Method: immunoSEQ multiplex PCR; TCRdb's copy keeps in-frame clones and lacks some. The repertoire consists of roughly 1,800,000 clones, with roughly 95% occurring once and the leading ten covering less than 1.5%. These data are taken from a study of shared clonotypes between healthy human individuals. Study-level findings and limits: It was anticipated that sequencing depth would influence how many clonotypes donors shared. Only blood samples were collected, and tissue repertoires likely differ. Estimated clonotype richness was generally higher in naive than memory subsets.

Germline V gene data show CDR1 as MNHNS and CDR2 as SASEGT. Between the trimmed V and J ends, which lost 10 bases and 4 bases, there was a span of 14 bases. The CDR3 sequence is 13 residues long. CD45RO-negative, CCR7-positively selected cells formed the naive CD8 fraction, excluding terminally differentiated effector memory CD45RA+ cells. Every donor was a Caucasian adult from Nashville, Tennessee. Sequencing was done on a sample of naive CD8+ T cells sorted from blood. This TCR came from a man aged 18 to 29 in good health. The chain uses TRBV6-1 and TRBJ1-3; D is undetermined. The CDR3 DNA reads TGTGCCACCCACGGGTCTTTGGGAAACACCATATATTTT. Translated: CATHGSLGNTIYF.